This T cell receptor (beta chain) came from a study of chemoradiotherapy in HPV16-positive cancers. Study context: Candidate HPV-specific T-cell clones and common TCR motifs came from functional assays in a couple of HPV16-positive patients.

Study conclusions and caveats: Better recurrence-free survival went with HPV-responsive T-cell expansion in HPV16-positive patients. Candidate HPV-specific clones and E7-related TCR motifs grew in tumor during treatment.

Sequenced by immunoSEQ multiplex PCR; TCRdb stores in-frame clones only, minus some. The data contain roughly 17,000 clones, more than 90% of them singletons. Points on this clone: Its antigen is still unknown.

Repeated repertoire sampling spanned the course of chemoradiotherapy. Sequences were derived from blood, sampled from a patient who underwent chemoradiotherapy. This TCR was recovered from a human donor with HPV-associated anogenital cancer.

The CDR3 DNA is TGTGCCACCAGCAGAGACGCGGAGGAAAAACTGTTTTTT. Its translation is CATSRDAEEKLFF. The genes are TRBV15 and TRBJ1-4; D unclear. The CDR3 is 13 residues long. Trimming took 0 bases from V and 8 from J, leaving 7 bases between them. Germline loops: CDR1 LNHNV, CDR2 YYDKDF (reference sequence).